The 32 T cell receptor beta chains given below trace back to one sample, sequenced in a study of blood T cells in healthy people across ages. For the second PCR, which ran for about 6 to 11 cycles, a sample-barcoded 5' primer and a J-beta primer mix were used. One entry per CDR3 protein results from TCRdb running MiXCR on the 5' RACE reads. The sample consists of approximately 1.5 million distinct CDR3 sequences, around 35% of them appearing once. The sample taken for sequencing was blood. These receptors were taken from a woman in her 30s in good health.

This clonotype was counted between two and nine times. The chain joins TRBV20-1 to TRBJ1-1, with 8 bases matching TRBD1. This CDR3 has 14 residues. Germline-derived CDR1 and CDR2 are DFQATT and SNEGSKA (reference sequence). Trimming took 4 bases from V and 5 from J; bases not matched to a gene: 9. CDR3 in amino acids: CSATDQGARTEAFF. In nucleotides, the CDR3 is TGCAGTGCTACCGACCAGGGGGCGCGAACTGAAGCTTTCTTT.

This clonotype was recorded at least ten times. V usage is TRBV18 and J usage is TRBJ2-1; tentatively, D is TRBD1 (5 bases). The V end lost 8 bases, the J end lost 8 bases, and 10 bases lay between the germline ends. This CDR3 is 11 amino acids long. Germline CDR1 is KGHSH and CDR2 is LQKENI. For the CDR3, the DNA is TGTGCCAGCAGCCCCAGGGATGAGCAGTTCTTC. Protein sequence: CASSPRDEQFF.

This clonotype has a handful of counts. This chain uses TRBV29-1 with TRBJ1-1; a possible D gene is TRBD1 (5 bases). From germline, CDR1 is SQVTM and CDR2 ANQGSEA. This CDR3 has 15 residues. The germline V and J ends were trimmed by 0 bases and 2 bases, with 13 bases remaining between them. CDR3 residues: CSVEDPGRLNTEAFF. As DNA, the CDR3 is TGCAGCGTTGAAGATCCAGGGCGGCTAAACACTGAAGCTTTCTTT.

This chain uses TRBV20-1 with TRBJ1-4, with TRBD1 matching 7 bases. The CDR3 extends over 17 amino acids. Germline CDR1 is DFQATT and CDR2 is SNEGSKA (reference sequence). J gave up 5 bases and V 0 bases, and 12 bases lay outside the gene matches. CDR3 amino acids: CSARDPTLDRQNEKLFF. As DNA, the CDR3 is TGCAGTGCTAGAGACCCCACCCTGGACAGGCAGAATGAAAAACTGTTTTTT.

V gene TRBV18 combines with J gene TRBJ1-2; D gene unclear. V lost 0 bases and J lost 8, with 13 bases in between. There are 14 residues in the CDR3. Germline V CDR1 and CDR2: KGHSH, LQKENI. This chain's CDR3 is CASSPPGGRGGYTF. The CDR3 region has the DNA TGTGCCAGCTCACCACCCGGCGGTCGAGGAGGCTACACCTTC.

The chain links TRBV9 to TRBJ1-4, with TRBD1 as a possible D gene (5 bases). This CDR3 contains 16 residues. CDR1 is SGDLS and CDR2 is YYNGEE in the germline V gene. Trimming took off 1 base at V and 8 bases at J, with 18 bases between the two ends. The CDR3 here is CASSVSVGARDEKLFF. The CDR3 coding sequence is TGTGCCAGCAGCGTATCGGTGGGCGCAAGGGACGAAAAACTGTTTTTT.

The rearrangement uses TRBV12-5 and TRBJ2-5, with unresolved D. Germline V gene sequence: CDR1 LGHNT, CDR2 FRNRAP. This CDR3 spans 13 amino acids. With 7 bases removed from V and 3 bases from J, the gap between germline ends came to 12 bases. The CDR3 coding sequence is TGTGCTAGTGCTCCCGGGTCGAAAGAGACCCAGTACTTC. It encodes CASAPGSKETQYF. Full variable domain (outside the CDR3, taken from reference TRBV12-5 and TRBJ2-5): DARVTQTPRHKVTEMGQEVTMRCQPILGHNTVFWYRQTMMQGLELLAYFRNRAPLDDSGMPKDRFSAEMPDATLATLKIQPSEPRDSAVYFCASAPGSKETQYFGPGTRLLVL.

The chain is built from TRBV7-8 and TRBJ1-5; 9 nucleotides match TRBD1. Germline CDR1 is SGHVS and CDR2 is FQNEAQ. V trimming: 1 base; J trimming: 0 bases; junction bases outside the gene matches: 7. The CDR3 totals 18 residues. CDR3 amino acids: CASSLGLGQGLSNQPQHF. The CDR3, as DNA: TGTGCCAGCAGCTTAGGATTGGGACAGGGTCTTAGCAATCAGCCCCAGCATTTT.

The chain carries TRBV12-3 or TRBV12-4 and TRBJ1-4; D remains unclear. V was shortened by 3 bases and J by 5 bases, with 10 bases between the two germline ends. This CDR3 spans 14 amino acids. For the CDR3, the DNA is TGTGCCAGCAGTTTTGAGAGCCTCAATGAAAAACTGTTTTTT. This codes for CASSFESLNEKLFF.

The chain is built from TRBV20-1 and TRBJ2-1; D not resolved. Per germline, CDR1 DFQATT and CDR2 SNEGSKA (reference sequence). CDR3 length: 15 residues. Trimming took 7 bases from V and 3 from J, leaving 19 bases between them. The CDR3, as DNA: TGCAGTGTCACACCTTGGCAGGAGATCTACAATGAGCAGTTCTTC. Amino acids: CSVTPWQEIYNEQFF.

The chain employs TRBV7-2 and TRBJ2-3; 13 bases are shared with TRBD2. Germline trimming cut 5 bases from V and 5 bases from J; bases unmatched to any gene: 10. The CDR3 is 17 residues long. Looked up from germline, CDR1 is SGHTA and CDR2 is FQGNSA. CDR3 DNA sequence: TGTGCCAGCAGCCGAACTAGCGGGGGGGCTCCGGTAGATACGCAGTATTTT. As protein: CASSRTSGGAPVDTQYF.

In its sample, this clonotype was seen a few times. The gene calls are TRBV28 and TRBJ1-4; 8 bases line up with TRBD1. V was pared by 5 bases and J by 3 bases, with 8 bases of the junction left unmatched. CDR1 is MDHEN and CDR2 is SYDVKM in the germline V gene. The CDR3 runs 16 residues. The chain's CDR3 is CASSKTGQGPNEKLFF. CDR3 DNA sequence: TGTGCCAGCAGTAAAACAGGACAGGGTCCTAATGAAAAACTGTTTTTT.

There are many counts of this clonotype. The CDR3 nucleotides are TGTGCCAGCAGTTTAGGACAGGGGGGGTTTAATGAGCAGTTCTTC. This translates into CASSLGQGGFNEQFF. The genes are TRBV27 and TRBJ2-1, with 10 bases matching TRBD1. V lost 2 bases to trimming and J lost 7 bases; unmatched junction nucleotides: 5. CDR1 is MNHEY, CDR2 SMNVEV, per germline (reference sequence). This CDR3 region has 15 residues.

In its sample, this clonotype was seen a few times. Here the CDR3 reads CASSVSPGGNQPQHF. In DNA, the CDR3 is TGTGCCAGCAGCGTAAGCCCGGGGGGCAATCAGCCCCAGCATTTT. The rearrangement joins TRBV9 to TRBJ1-5; tentative D call: TRBD1 (5 bases). V was cut by 1 base and J by 2 bases, with 10 bases left in between. Germline V gene lookup returns CDR1 SGDLS and CDR2 YYNGEE. The CDR3 is 15 residues long.

This clonotype was seen a handful of times. The rearrangement joins TRBV20-1 to TRBJ2-7; D unclear. The germline CDR1 and CDR2 sequences are DFQATT and SNEGSKA (reference sequence). The CDR3 sequence is 12 residues long. V was trimmed by 5 bases and J by 2 bases, leaving 10 bases between them. CDR3 bases: TGCAGTGCTTGGGCCCCTCCCTACGAGCAGTACTTC. The encoded protein is CSAWAPPYEQYF.

V and J are TRBV19 and TRBJ2-5; TRBD2 agrees at 8 bases. Germline-derived CDR1 and CDR2 are LNHDA and SQIVND (reference sequence). Trimming cost V 4 bases and J 11 bases; bases outside gene matches: 6. CDR3 length equals 12 residues. CDR3 protein: CASSTFSGDQYF. In nucleotides, the CDR3 is TGTGCCAGTAGTACCTTTAGCGGGGATCAGTACTTC.

Of note for this clonotype: The junction does not match germline at one end; this may be a read error. The chain couples TRBV4-1 to TRBJ2-1, with D tentatively TRBD2 (6 bases). Germline V CDR1 and CDR2: MGHRA, YSYEKL. The CDR3 is made up of 15 amino acids. CDR3 region: CASSQDWDSYNGQFF. The DNA for the CDR3 is TGCGCCAGCAGCCAAGATTGGGACTCCTACAATGGGCAGTTCTTC.

The genes are TRBV5-1 and TRBJ1-1; 10 nucleotides agree with TRBD1. The V gene end was trimmed by 4 bases and the J gene end by 5 bases; junction bases not matched to a gene: 8. The CDR3 has 15 amino acids. Per the germline V gene, CDR1 is SGHRS and CDR2 is YFSETQ. The CDR3 sequence is CASSPPGQGRTEAFF. As DNA, the CDR3 is TGCGCCAGCAGCCCTCCGGGACAGGGGCGGACTGAAGCTTTCTTT.

The rearrangement uses TRBV7-6 and TRBJ2-5; D might be TRBD1 or TRBD2, each matching 7 bases. The germline V gene encodes CDR1 SGHVS and CDR2 FNYEAQ. CDR3 size: 17 residues. The V gene lost 2 bases and the J gene lost 5 bases, with 21 bases spanning the gap. CDR3 coding DNA: TGTGCCAGCAGCTTAAGGCGGGGAGGGGGCAGTGGGGAGACCCAGTACTTC. Encoded protein: CASSLRRGGGSGETQYF.

This chain uses TRBV5-4 with TRBJ2-5; 15 bases are shared with TRBD2. V lost 0 bases, J lost 2 bases, and 2 bases stayed unmatched. CDR1 SGHNT and CDR2 YYREEE come from the germline V gene (reference sequence). The CDR3 has 17 residues. For the CDR3, the DNA is TGTGCCAGCAGCTTGGTAGGACTAGCGGGGGGGCAAGAGACCCAGTACTTC. Its protein is CASSLVGLAGGQETQYF.

The chain recombines TRBV6-5 with TRBJ2-7, with 13 nucleotides matching TRBD2. This CDR3 comprises 15 residues. The germline CDR1 and CDR2 sequences are MNHEY and SVGAGI. Germline trimming cut 5 bases from V and 7 bases from J; bases unmatched to any gene: 8. This chain's CDR3 is CASSGGTSGTFEQYF. The CDR3 nucleotides read TGTGCCAGCAGTGGTGGGACTAGCGGGACATTTGAGCAGTACTTC.

The rearrangement uses TRBV20-1 and TRBJ2-1; 7 bases are a match to TRBD1. Germline CDR1 is DFQATT and CDR2 is SNEGSKA (reference sequence). With 0 bases clipped from V and 8 bases from J, the junction kept 13 bases outside the gene matches. This CDR3 comprises 16 residues. CDR3 residues: CSARDWLGGQGDEQFF. Here the CDR3 DNA reads TGCAGTGCTAGAGATTGGTTAGGGGGCCAGGGGGATGAGCAGTTCTTC.

As DNA, the CDR3 is TGCGCCAGCAGCCCCAATGGAATACCCACAGATACGCAGTATTTT. It encodes CASSPNGIPTDTQYF. The chain has TRBV5-1 and TRBJ2-3; no clear D gene. Germline lookup yields CDR1 SGHRS and CDR2 YFSETQ. This CDR3 region has 15 residues. V lost 4 bases to trimming and J lost 2 bases, with 14 bases between them.

The gene calls are TRBV6-2 or TRBV6-3 and TRBJ1-5; 9 nucleotides line up with TRBD1. Germline values: CDR1 MNHEY, CDR2 SVGEGT. V dropped 4 bases and J dropped 2; count of bases not matched to a gene: 6. This CDR3 is built from 16 residues. CDR3 protein: CASSLDRGVGNQPQHF. The CDR3 DNA reads TGTGCCAGCAGTTTGGACAGGGGTGTTGGCAATCAGCCCCAGCATTTT.

The rearrangement joins TRBV6-5 to TRBJ2-5, with D possibly TRBD2 on 5 matching bases. Between the trimmed V and J ends, which lost 0 bases and 5 bases, there was a span of 13 bases. The CDR3 has 15 residues. Germline V gene sequence: CDR1 MNHEY, CDR2 SVGAGI. The CDR3, as DNA: TGTGCCAGCAGTTACTCGTTTGAGGTAGCGGAGACCCAGTACTTC. This gives the protein CASSYSFEVAETQYF.

The gene calls are TRBV6-2 or TRBV6-3 and TRBJ2-7; D is unresolved. Germline V gene lookup returns CDR1 MNHEY and CDR2 SVGEGT. Deletions cut 9 bases from V and 2 bases from J, with 26 bases between. There are 17 residues in the CDR3. CDR3 amino acids: CASTSRSVQALPYEQYF. The CDR3 DNA reads as TGTGCCAGTACAAGTAGGTCCGTCCAGGCCTTACCCTACGAGCAGTACTTC.

This clonotype came up a few times. The CDR3 is CSVEERCYGYTF. For the CDR3, the DNA is TGCAGCGTTGAAGAACGGTGCTATGGCTACACCTTC. V usage is TRBV29-1 and J usage is TRBJ1-2; D unclear. V was shortened by 0 bases and J by 4 bases, with 6 bases between the two germline ends. CDR1 is SQVTM, CDR2 ANQGSEA, per germline. The CDR3 covers 12 residues.

V usage is TRBV3-1 and J usage is TRBJ2-7; TRBD2 aligns across 8 bases. Trimming cost V 1 base and J 4 bases; bases outside gene matches: 3. Per germline, CDR1 LGHDT and CDR2 YNNKEL (reference sequence). The CDR3 runs to 14 residues. The CDR3 sequence: CASSQGGGKYEQYF. The CDR3 nucleotides are TGTGCCAGCAGCCAAGGCGGGGGGAAGTACGAGCAGTACTTC.

The chain recombines TRBV6-1 with TRBJ2-5; D not resolved. Judging by the DNA end, TRBJ2-7 fits better; the J call may be wrong. Germline V gene sequence: CDR1 MNHNS, CDR2 SASEGT. This CDR3 region has 15 residues. CDR3 sequence (DNA): TGTGCCAGCACCTTTAGGGATCTGACCCCCTACGAGCAGTACTTC. This codes for CASTFRDLTPYEQYF.

This clonotype was seen ten or more times. The gene calls are TRBV29-1 and TRBJ2-3; 8 bases match TRBD1. This CDR3 has 13 amino acids. The ends lost 7 bases at V and 5 bases at J; junction bases unmatched: 8. In germline, CDR1 is SQVTM, CDR2 ANQGSEA. The CDR3 region has the DNA TGCAGCGCGACGACAGGGGTAGTAGATACGCAGTATTTT. Translation: CSATTGVVDTQYF.

The chain is built from TRBV29-1 and TRBJ1-2, with D possibly TRBD1 on 5 matching bases. The germline V gene has CDR1 SQVTM and CDR2 ANQGSEA. V lost 2 bases, J lost 3 bases, and 7 bases lay in between. This CDR3 is 12 amino acids long. CDR3 nucleotide sequence: TGCAGCGTTGAAAGACAGTACTATGGCTACACCTTC. It yields the protein CSVERQYYGYTF. The full variable domain, its missing parts supplied by reference TRBV29-1 and TRBJ1-2, is SAVISQKPSRDICQRGTSLTIQCQVDSQVTMMFWYRQQPGQSLTLIATANQGSEATYESGFVIDKFPISRPNLTFSTLTVSNMSPEDSSIYLCSVERQYYGYTFGSGTRLTVV.

The rearrangement joins TRBV4-2 to TRBJ2-7; tentative D call: TRBD1 (6 bases). Germline V gives CDR1 LGHNA, CDR2 YNFKEQ. With 3 bases removed from V and 2 bases from J, the gap between germline ends came to 11 bases. The CDR3 extends over 14 amino acids. The chain's CDR3 is CASSHFRGTYEQYF. The CDR3 nucleotides are TGTGCCAGCAGCCACTTCAGGGGAACCTACGAGCAGTACTTC.